This passage covers 7 T cell receptor beta chains from one sample sequenced in a study of cytomegalovirus exposure and HLA in healthy donors. Primers for the PCR totalled 60 Vbeta and 13 Jbeta. This table comes from immunoSEQ multiplex PCR, and its TCRdb copy is limited to in-frame clones, with some not included. In the table there are 150,000 to 200,000 clones, around 80% of which are singletons. Sequencing used PBMCs. Receptors were obtained from a woman between 50 and 59 years old in good health and CMV-seronegative.

The chain carries TRBV4-3 and TRBJ2-2; TRBD1 matches 7 bases. The CDR3 length is 15 residues. J was trimmed by 0 bases and V by 4 bases; bases with no gene match: 2. The germline V gene has CDR1 LGHNA and CDR2 YSLEER. The CDR3 sequence: CASSRTGANTGELFF. The CDR3, as DNA: TGCGCCAGCAGCCGAACAGGGGCGAACACCGGGGAGCTGTTTTTT.

The chain is built from TRBV10-1 and TRBJ1-1; no clear D gene. The CDR3 has 13 residues. Germline CDR1 WNHNN, CDR2 SYGVQD (reference sequence). The ends were cut back, 6 bases at V and 1 base at J, with 9 bases in the middle. In nucleotides, the CDR3 is TGCGCCAGCAGCGGGGTCCAGAACACTGAAGCTTTCTTT. Residues: CASSGVQNTEAFF.

This chain joins TRBV18 and TRBJ1-2; no definite D call. Germline V gene data show CDR1 as KGHSH and CDR2 as LQKENI. Trimming took off 0 bases at V and 4 bases at J, with 9 bases between the two ends. This CDR3 spans 14 amino acids. This CDR3 is CASSPPSPVYGYTF. In DNA, the CDR3 is TGTGCCAGCTCACCACCGTCGCCGGTCTATGGCTACACCTTC.

CDR3 nucleotides: TGTGCCAGTTACCCAAAACAGGGGATTTCACCGCTCGAGCAGTACTTC. Its translation is CASYPKQGISPLEQYF. J is TRBJ2-7 and V is TRBV6-6; 7 bases agree with TRBD1. The length of the CDR3 is 16 residues. Per germline, CDR1 MNHNY and CDR2 SVGAGI (reference sequence). V lost 9 bases to trimming and J lost 6 bases; unmatched junction nucleotides: 20.

This chain links TRBV18 with TRBJ2-5, with 8 bases that match TRBD1. CDR1 is KGHSH, CDR2 LQKENI, per germline. The V and J ends lost 2 bases and 2 bases, in that order; junction bases with no gene match: 4. This CDR3 comprises 15 residues. The CDR3: CASSPRQGLQETQYF. Written as DNA, the CDR3 is TGTGCCAGCTCACCAAGACAGGGGCTACAAGAGACCCAGTACTTC. The whole variable domain, filled in from reference TRBV18 and TRBJ2-5, reads NAGVMQNPRHLVRRRGQEARLRCSPMKGHSHVYWYRQLPEEGLKFMVYLQKENIIDESGMPKERFSAEFPKEGPSILRIQQVVRGDSAAYFCASSPRQGLQETQYFGPGTRLLVL.

The chain links TRBV28 to TRBJ1-1; D is possibly TRBD1 (5 bases). This CDR3 spans 15 amino acids. The V gene's germline CDR1 is MDHEN and CDR2 SYDVKM. Between the trimmed V and J ends, which lost 2 bases and 5 bases, there was a span of 15 bases. The DNA for the CDR3 is TGTGCCAGCAGTTTACTTCTTGTCGGGGGTACTGAAGCTTTCTTT. Translating gives CASSLLLVGGTEAFF.

The rearrangement uses TRBV19 and TRBJ2-7; 7 bases agree with TRBD1. Germline CDR1 is LNHDA and CDR2 is SQIVND (reference sequence). The trim removed 5 bases at V and 5 bases at J, leaving 6 bases unmatched. The CDR3 has 13 residues. The CDR3: CASSGRQGDEQYF. In DNA form, the CDR3 reads TGTGCCAGTAGTGGACGACAGGGCGACGAGCAGTACTTC.